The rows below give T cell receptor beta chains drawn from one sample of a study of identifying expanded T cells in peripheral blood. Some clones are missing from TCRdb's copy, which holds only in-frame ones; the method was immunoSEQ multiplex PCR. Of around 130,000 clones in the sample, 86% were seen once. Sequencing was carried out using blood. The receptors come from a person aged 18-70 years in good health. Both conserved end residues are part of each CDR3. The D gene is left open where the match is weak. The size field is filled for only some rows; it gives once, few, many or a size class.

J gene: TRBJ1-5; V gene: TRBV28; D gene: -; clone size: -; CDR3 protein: CASRTFTGVSNQPQHF; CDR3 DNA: TGTGCCAGCAGGACTTTTACTGGTGTAAGCAATCAGCCCCAGCATTTT
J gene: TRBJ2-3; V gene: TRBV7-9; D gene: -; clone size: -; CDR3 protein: CASSPSAGTDTQYF; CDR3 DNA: TGTGCCAGCAGCCCCTCAGCGGGCACAGATACGCAGTATTTT
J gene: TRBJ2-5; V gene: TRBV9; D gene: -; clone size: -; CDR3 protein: CASSATVTGETQYF; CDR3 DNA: TGTGCCAGCAGCGCGACAGTTACGGGTGAGACCCAGTACTTC
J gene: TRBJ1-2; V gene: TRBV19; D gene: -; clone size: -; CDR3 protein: CASKNKFLGYTF; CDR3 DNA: TGTGCCAGTAAGAACAAATTTCTTGGCTACACCTTC
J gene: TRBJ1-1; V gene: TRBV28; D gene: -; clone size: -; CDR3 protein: CASSLPRQNTEAFF; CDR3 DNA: TGTGCCAGCAGTTTACCCCGTCAAAACACTGAAGCTTTCTTT
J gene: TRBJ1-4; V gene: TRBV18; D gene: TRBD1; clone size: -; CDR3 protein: CASSGQVDEKLFF; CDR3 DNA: TGTGCCAGCTCGGGACAGGTGGATGAAAAACTGTTTTTT
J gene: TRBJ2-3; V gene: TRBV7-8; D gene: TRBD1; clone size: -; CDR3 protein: CASSFKDRGVLGTQYF; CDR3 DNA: TGTGCCAGCAGTTTTAAGGACAGGGGTGTTTTGGGTACGCAGTATTTT
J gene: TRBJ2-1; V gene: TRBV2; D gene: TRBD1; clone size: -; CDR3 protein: CASNAPRGQGKSEQFF; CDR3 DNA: TGTGCCAGCAACGCCCCGAGGGGACAGGGTAAGAGTGAGCAGTTCTTC
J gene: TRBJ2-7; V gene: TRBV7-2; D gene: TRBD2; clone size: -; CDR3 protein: CASSLGGANEQYF; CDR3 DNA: TGTGCCAGCAGCCTCGGGGGGGCTAACGAGCAGTACTTC
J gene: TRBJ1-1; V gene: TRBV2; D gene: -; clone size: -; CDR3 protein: CASSAWTVDTEAFF; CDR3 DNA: TGTGCCAGCAGTGCCTGGACGGTGGACACTGAAGCTTTCTTT
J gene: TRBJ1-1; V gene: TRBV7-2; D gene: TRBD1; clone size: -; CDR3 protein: CASSPRQGGTEAFF; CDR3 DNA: TGTGCCAGCAGCCCACGACAGGGGGGCACTGAAGCTTTCTTT
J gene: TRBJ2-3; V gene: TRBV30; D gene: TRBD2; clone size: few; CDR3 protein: CAWSPGTSIPDTQYF; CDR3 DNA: TGTGCCTGGAGTCCCGGGACTAGTATCCCAGATACGCAGTATTTT
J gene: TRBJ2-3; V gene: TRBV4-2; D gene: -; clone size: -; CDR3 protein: CASRNRDSLTDTQYF; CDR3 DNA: TGTGCCAGCAGGAACCGGGACTCACTCACAGATACGCAGTATTTT
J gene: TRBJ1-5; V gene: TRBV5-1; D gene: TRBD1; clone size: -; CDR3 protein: CASSFLGGDQPQHF; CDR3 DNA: TGCGCCAGCAGCTTTTTAGGGGGCGATCAGCCCCAGCATTTT
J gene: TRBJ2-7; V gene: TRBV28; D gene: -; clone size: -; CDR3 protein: CASSPAQRSSYEQYF; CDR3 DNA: TGTGCCAGCAGTCCCGCGCAACGGAGCTCCTACGAGCAGTACTTC
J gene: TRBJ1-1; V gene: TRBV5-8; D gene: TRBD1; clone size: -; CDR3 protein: CASSRQGALTEAFF; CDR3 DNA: TGTGCCAGCAGCAGACAGGGAGCGTTGACTGAAGCTTTCTTT
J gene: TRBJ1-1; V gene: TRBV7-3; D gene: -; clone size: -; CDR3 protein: CASSLTPSVTEAFF; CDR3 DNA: TGTGCCAGCAGCTTAACCCCATCCGTGACTGAAGCTTTCTTT
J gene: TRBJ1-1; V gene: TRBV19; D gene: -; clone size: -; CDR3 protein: CASTRGGRNTEAFF; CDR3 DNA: TGTGCCAGTACCCGAGGGGGTCGAAACACTGAAGCTTTCTTT
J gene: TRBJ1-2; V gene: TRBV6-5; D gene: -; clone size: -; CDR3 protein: CASTSRQAAYGYTF; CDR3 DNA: TGTGCCAGCACCTCACGGCAGGCGGCGTATGGCTACACCTTC
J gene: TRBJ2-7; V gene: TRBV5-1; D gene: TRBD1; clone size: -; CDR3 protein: CASAEQGYYYEQYF; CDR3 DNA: TGCGCCAGCGCCGAACAGGGGTACTACTACGAGCAGTACTTC
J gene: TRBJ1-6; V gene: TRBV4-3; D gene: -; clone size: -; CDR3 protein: CASSLVWTRGEPLHF; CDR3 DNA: TGCGCCAGCAGCCTGGTTTGGACCCGGGGGGAGCCCCTCCACTTT
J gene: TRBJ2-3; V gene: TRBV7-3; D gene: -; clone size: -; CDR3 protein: CASSLSWKDTQYF; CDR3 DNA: TGTGCCAGCAGCTTATCGTGGAAAGATACGCAGTATTTT
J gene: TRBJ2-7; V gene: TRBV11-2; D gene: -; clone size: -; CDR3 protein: CASSLGDMSYEQYF; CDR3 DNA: TGTGCCAGCAGCTTAGGGGACATGTCCTACGAGCAGTACTTC
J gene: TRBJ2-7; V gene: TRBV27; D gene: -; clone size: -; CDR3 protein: CASSFERTSEQYF; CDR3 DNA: TGTGCCAGCAGTTTCGAACGGACCTCCGAGCAGTACTTC
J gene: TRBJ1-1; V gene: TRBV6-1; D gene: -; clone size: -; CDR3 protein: CASSESLGAGNTEAFF; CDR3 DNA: TGTGCCAGCAGTGAGTCTCTGGGAGCGGGGAACACTGAAGCTTTCTTT
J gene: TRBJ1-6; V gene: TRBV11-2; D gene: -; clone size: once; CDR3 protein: CASSLVLENSYNSPLHF; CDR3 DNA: TGTGCCAGCAGCTTAGTTTTGGAGAACTCCTATAATTCACCCCTCCACTTT
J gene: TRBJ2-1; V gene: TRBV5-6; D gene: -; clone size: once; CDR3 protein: CASSPGMTFSYNEQFF; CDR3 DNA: TGTGCCAGCAGCCCTGGGATGACCTTCTCCTACAATGAGCAGTTCTTC
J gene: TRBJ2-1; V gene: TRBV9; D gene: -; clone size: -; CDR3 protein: CASSVETLGRGEQFF; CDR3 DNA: TGTGCCAGCAGCGTAGAGACCCTTGGAAGGGGTGAGCAGTTCTTC
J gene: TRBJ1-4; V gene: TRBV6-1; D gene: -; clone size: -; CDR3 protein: CASNLGFRDEKLFF; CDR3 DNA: TGTGCCAGCAACTTAGGGTTTCGGGATGAAAAACTGTTTTTT
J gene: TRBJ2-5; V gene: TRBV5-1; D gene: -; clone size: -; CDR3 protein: CASSSRPRGETQYF; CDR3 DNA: TGCGCCAGCAGCTCCCGTCCGAGGGGAGAGACCCAGTACTTC
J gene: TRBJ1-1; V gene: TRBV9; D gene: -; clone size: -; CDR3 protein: CASSTPGPNTEAFF; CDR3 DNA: TGTGCCAGCAGTACACCGGGACCAAACACTGAAGCTTTCTTT
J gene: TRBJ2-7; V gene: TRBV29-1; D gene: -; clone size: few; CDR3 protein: CSVGTDEQYF; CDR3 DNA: TGCAGCGTAGGAACAGACGAGCAGTACTTC
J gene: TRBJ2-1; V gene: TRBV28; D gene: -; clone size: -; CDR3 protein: CASSLQGTAYNEQFF; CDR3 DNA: TGTGCCAGCAGTTTACAGGGGACGGCCTACAATGAGCAGTTCTTC
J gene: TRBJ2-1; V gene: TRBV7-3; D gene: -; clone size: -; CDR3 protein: CASSLWLTGPGANEQFF; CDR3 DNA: TGTGCCAGCAGCTTATGGTTGACGGGACCCGGGGCCAATGAGCAGTTCTTC
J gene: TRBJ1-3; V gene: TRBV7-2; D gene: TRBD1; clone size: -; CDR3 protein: CASSPRMVGTGLGNTIYF; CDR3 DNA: TGTGCCAGCAGCCCAAGAATGGTAGGGACAGGGCTTGGAAACACCATATATTTT
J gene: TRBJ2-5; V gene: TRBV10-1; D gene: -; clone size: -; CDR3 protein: CASSDLAWETQYF; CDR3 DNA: TGCGCCAGCAGTGATCTAGCCTGGGAGACCCAGTACTTC
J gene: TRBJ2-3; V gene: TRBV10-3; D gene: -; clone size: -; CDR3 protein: CAISESEGRGTDTQYF; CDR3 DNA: TGTGCCATCAGTGAGTCGGAGGGTCGTGGCACAGATACGCAGTATTTT
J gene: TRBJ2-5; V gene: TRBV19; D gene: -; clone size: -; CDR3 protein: CASSTELQETQYF; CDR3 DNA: TGTGCCAGTAGTACCGAGCTACAAGAGACCCAGTACTTC
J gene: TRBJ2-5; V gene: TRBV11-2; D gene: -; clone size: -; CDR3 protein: CASSPGGAKTGRYQETQYF; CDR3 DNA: TGTGCCAGCAGCCCAGGGGGGGCGAAGACGGGAAGGTACCAAGAGACCCAGTACTTC
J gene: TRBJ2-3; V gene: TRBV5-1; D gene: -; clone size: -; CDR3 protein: CASSVILADTQYF; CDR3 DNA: TGCGCCAGCAGCGTGATCCTGGCAGATACGCAGTATTTT
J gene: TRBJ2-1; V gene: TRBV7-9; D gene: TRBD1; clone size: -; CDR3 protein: CASSLRGGPDEQFF; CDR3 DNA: TGTGCCAGCAGCTTAAGAGGGGGCCCCGATGAGCAGTTCTTC
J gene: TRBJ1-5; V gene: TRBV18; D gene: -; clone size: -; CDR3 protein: CASTGFQRSNQPQHF; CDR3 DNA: TGTGCCAGCACAGGGTTTCAGCGTAGCAATCAGCCCCAGCATTTT
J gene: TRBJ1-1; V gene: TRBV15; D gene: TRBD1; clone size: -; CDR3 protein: CATSRDLTGTGNTEAFF; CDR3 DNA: TGTGCCACCAGCAGAGACCTAACCGGGACAGGGAACACTGAAGCTTTCTTT
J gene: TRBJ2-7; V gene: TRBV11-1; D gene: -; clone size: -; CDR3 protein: CASSPRGSYEQYF; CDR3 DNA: TGTGCCAGCAGCCCCAGGGGCTCCTACGAGCAGTACTTC
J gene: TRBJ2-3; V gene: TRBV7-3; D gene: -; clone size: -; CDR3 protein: CASSLTYLSTDTQYF; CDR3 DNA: TGTGCCAGCAGCTTAACCTACCTTAGCACAGATACGCAGTATTTT
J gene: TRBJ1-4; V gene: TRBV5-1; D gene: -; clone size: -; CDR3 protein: CASNLIGGLNEKLFF; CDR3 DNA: TGCGCCAGCAACCTTATCGGAGGGCTCAATGAAAAACTGTTTTTT
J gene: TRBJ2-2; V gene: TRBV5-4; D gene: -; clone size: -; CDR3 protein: CASSLEWNTGELFF; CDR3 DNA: TGTGCCAGCAGCTTGGAATGGAACACCGGGGAGCTGTTTTTT